This passage covers 4 T cell receptor beta chains from one sample sequenced in a study of HIV-infected patients and healthy controls. Alpha and beta constant-region primers primed reverse transcription of about 500 ng RNA. Alpha and beta chain libraries were made separately by chain-specific third strand synthesis with multiplexing indices. TCRdb independently ran MiXCR on the 5' RACE reads; one entry per CDR3 protein. The repertoire holds approximately 5,200 distinct CDR3 sequences, more than 20% seen once, with 25% to 35% in the top ten. Antiretroviral therapy had run roughly three months, about 14 weeks, before follow-up blood collection. All unsorted peripheral T cells were captured because whole blood was used without fractionation. The specimen was blood, collected during antiretroviral therapy. Source of these receptors: an adult with HIV infection.

Points on this clonotype: One end of the junction varies from germline; a read error may be responsible. V usage is TRBV6-1 and J usage is TRBJ1-6, with D possibly TRBD1 on 5 matching bases. Germline V gene lookup returns CDR1 MNHNS and CDR2 SASEGT. CDR3 size: 16 residues. CDR3 sequence: CASRGDRGQLDSPLNF. CDR3 sequence (DNA): TGTGCCAGCAGAGGGGACCGAGGGCAGCTGGATTCACCCCTCAACTTT.

Note on this clonotype: This may be a read error: a much more frequent sequence differs by one nucleotide. CDR3 in amino acids: CASILGDSRSYEQYF. CDR3 DNA: TGTGCCAGCATCTTGGGGGACAGCCGAAGTTACGAGCAGTACTTC. The chain is built from TRBV5-5 and TRBJ2-7, with 7 bases that match TRBD1. The CDR3 has 15 amino acids. Germline V gene data show CDR1 as SGHKS and CDR2 as YYEKEE (reference sequence).

This clonotype was found many times. V usage is TRBV3-1 and J usage is TRBJ2-5; either TRBD1 or TRBD2 may fit D (5 bases each). CDR1 is LGHDT, CDR2 YNNKEL, per germline (reference sequence). This CDR3 is 14 amino acids long. Trimming removed 2 bases at V and 5 bases at J, with 12 bases between. The CDR3 is CASSQPGPRETQYF. In DNA, the CDR3 is TGTGCCAGCAGCCAACCGGGGCCCAGGGAGACCCAGTACTTC.

This clonotype has ten or more counts. This rearrangement joins TRBV7-2 to TRBJ1-6, with unresolved D. The CDR3 length is 14 residues. The germline V and J ends were trimmed by 0 bases and 6 bases, with 6 bases remaining between them. Germline assignment: CDR1 SGHTA and CDR2 FQGNSA. CDR3: CASSLAQINSPLHF. CDR3 bases: TGTGCCAGCAGCTTAGCCCAGATTAATTCACCCCTCCACTTT.